Each of the 25 T cell receptor beta chains below was sequenced from the same sample in a study of cytotoxic CD8 clonotypes in ibrutinib-treated CLL. Libraries were prepared by immunoSEQ multiplex PCR; TCRdb keeps only in-frame clonotypes and omits some of them. The data hold 150,000 to 200,000 clones, with 70% to 90% observed a single time. The input for sequencing was PBMCs, taken at disease progression, from a patient treated with ibrutinib. The receptors were gathered from a human donor with chronic lymphocytic leukemia.

The chain employs TRBV28 and TRBJ2-1, with D unclear. The CDR3 covers 17 residues. The V and J ends lost 3 bases and 0 bases respectively, with 15 bases between them. Germline loops: CDR1 MDHEN, CDR2 SYDVKM. CDR3 in DNA: TGTGCCAGCAGTTTCTCAGTCGGACGAAGCTCCTACAATGAGCAGTTCTTC. Translating gives CASSFSVGRSSYNEQFF. The complete variable domain, with remaining parts taken from reference TRBV28 and TRBJ2-1, reads DVKVTQSSRYLVKRTGEKVFLECVQDMDHENMFWYRQDPGLGLRLIYFSYDVKMKEKGDIPEGYSVSREKKERFSLILESASTNQTSMYLCASSFSVGRSSYNEQFFGPGTRLTVL.

The CDR3 DNA reads as TGTGCCAGCTCCCCGGGGCGGTCGTCGGAAAAACTGTTTTTT. It is translated as CASSPGRSSEKLFF. The chain couples TRBV6-1 to TRBJ1-4; tentatively, D is TRBD1 (5 bases). The germline V and J ends were trimmed by 8 bases and 8 bases, with 18 bases remaining between them. The length of the CDR3 is 14 residues. Germline V gene lookup returns CDR1 MNHNS and CDR2 SASEGT.

This clone was recorded a few times. This sequence joins TRBV7-2 and TRBJ1-3, with TRBD1 identical over 8 bases. V shed 4 bases, J shed 11 bases, and the junction held 4 bases outside the gene matches. Germline values: CDR1 SGHTA, CDR2 FQGNSA. The CDR3 sequence is 12 residues long. The DNA of the CDR3 is TGTGCCAGCAGCTCTCAGGACAGGGCCATATATTTT. It encodes CASSSQDRAIYF. Based on the CDR3 plus reference TRBV7-2 and TRBJ1-3, the full variable domain is GAGVSQSPSNKVTEKGKDVELRCDPISGHTALYWYRQSLGQGLEFLIYFQGNSAPDKSGLPSDRFSAERTGGSVSTLTIQRTQQEDSAVYLCASSSQDRAIYFGEGSWLTVV.

The chain carries TRBV4-2 and TRBJ2-1; 7 nucleotides line up with TRBD1. Germline lookup yields CDR1 LGHNA and CDR2 YNFKEQ. V trimming: 3 bases; J trimming: 3 bases; junction bases outside the gene matches: 8. This CDR3 spans 16 amino acids. The CDR3 region is CASSQLTGAGYNEQFF. CDR3 sequence (DNA): TGTGCCAGCAGCCAGCTAACAGGGGCTGGCTACAATGAGCAGTTCTTC.

V and J are TRBV10-3 and TRBJ1-5; the D is unclear. The ends were cut back, 0 bases at V and 4 bases at J, with 4 bases in the middle. The CDR3 totals 13 residues. Germline CDR1 is ENHRY and CDR2 is SYGVKD. CDR3 sequence reads: CAISESENQPQHF. The DNA of the CDR3 is TGTGCCATCAGTGAGTCTGAGAATCAGCCCCAGCATTTT.

This clone occurred once. The V and J genes are TRBV10-1 and TRBJ2-7; the D gene is possibly TRBD1 (5 bases). CDR1 and CDR2 from the germline V gene are WNHNN and SYGVQD (reference sequence). V shed 5 bases and J shed 6 bases, with 11 bases lying between them. The CDR3 is made up of 12 amino acids. CDR3 DNA sequence: TGCGCCAGCAGTACCGCCCAGGGCGAGCAGTACTTC. Translated, it gives CASSTAQGEQYF.

This clone was counted a single time. The chain employs TRBV28 and TRBJ2-7, with D perhaps TRBD1 (5 bases). Trimming cost V 2 bases and J 5 bases, with 10 bases left between them. Germline V gene lookup returns CDR1 MDHEN and CDR2 SYDVKM. The CDR3 runs 13 residues. The DNA for the CDR3 is TGTGCCAGCAGTTTACAGGGAATCCACGAGCAGTACTTC. This gives the protein CASSLQGIHEQYF.

In its sample, this clone was seen once. This rearrangement joins TRBV18 to TRBJ2-7; D is ambiguous. V lost 6 bases to trimming and J lost 2 bases, with 5 bases between them. The CDR3 length is 11 residues. Germline CDR1 KGHSH, CDR2 LQKENI. The CDR3 DNA is TGTGCCAGCTCGTCAACCTACGAGCAGTACTTC. Protein sequence: CASSSTYEQYF. Variable domain in full (rest from reference TRBV18 and TRBJ2-7): NAGVMQNPRHLVRRRGQEARLRCSPMKGHSHVYWYRQLPEEGLKFMVYLQKENIIDESGMPKERFSAEFPKEGPSILRIQQVVRGDSAAYFCASSSTYEQYFGPGTRLTVT.

CDR3 sequence: CASSLRTGGSEAFF. The CDR3 DNA reads as TGTGCCAGCAGCTTGCGGACAGGGGGGTCTGAAGCTTTCTTT. The chain couples TRBV5-8 to TRBJ1-1; TRBD1 matches 10 bases. V lost 1 base, J lost 6 bases, and 3 bases stayed unmatched. This CDR3 contains 14 residues. The germline V gene encodes CDR1 SGHTS and CDR2 YDEGEE. The variable domain in full, completed from reference TRBV5-8 and TRBJ1-1, reads EAGVTQSPTHLIKTRGQQATLRCSPISGHTSVYWYQQALGLGLQFLLWYDEGEERNRGNFPPRFSGRQFPNYSSELNVNALELEDSALYLCASSLRTGGSEAFFGQGTRLTVV.

The chain combines TRBV27 with TRBJ1-5, with TRBD1 as a possible D gene (5 bases). The CDR3 loop spans 16 amino acids. V was pared by 5 bases and J by 9 bases, with 23 bases between. Germline-derived CDR1 and CDR2 are MNHEY and SMNVEV (reference sequence). The CDR3 is CASSSTGGGPTAPQHF. In nucleotides, the CDR3 is TGTGCCAGCAGTAGCACGGGTGGGGGACCCACCGCGCCCCAGCATTTT.

This clone has just a few counts. This sequence joins TRBV7-6 and TRBJ2-1, with TRBD2 matching 7 bases. J was trimmed by 1 base and V by 0 bases; bases with no gene match: 9. Germline CDR1 and CDR2: SGHVS and FNYEAQ. This CDR3 has 18 residues. In DNA form, the CDR3 reads TGTGCCAGCAGCTTAGCGCTGGGGGGGTCGAGGTCCTACAATGAGCAGTTCTTC. This gives the protein CASSLALGGSRSYNEQFF.

This sequence joins TRBV13 and TRBJ1-3; D is unresolved. The V and J ends lost 1 base and 3 bases respectively, with 7 bases between them. CDR1 and CDR2 from the germline V gene are PRHDT and FYEKMQ (reference sequence). The CDR3 is made up of 14 amino acids. CDR3 sequence reads: CASSLDAGGNTIYF. The CDR3 region has the DNA TGTGCCAGCAGCTTAGATGCCGGTGGAAACACCATATATTTT.

This chain uses TRBV30 with TRBJ2-7; TRBD1 matches at 10 bases. The CDR3 spans 15 residues. Trimming removed 0 bases from V and 5 bases from J; junction bases left unmatched: 7. CDR1 and CDR2 from the germline V gene are GTSNPN and SVGIG (reference sequence). CDR3 protein: CAWSVFMGQGHEQYF. The CDR3 DNA follows: TGTGCCTGGAGTGTATTCATGGGACAGGGGCACGAGCAGTACTTC. Full variable domain (remainder filled in from reference TRBV30 and TRBJ2-7): SQTIHQWPATLVQPVGSPLSLECTVEGTSNPNLYWYRQAAGRGLQLLFYSVGIGQISSEVPQNLSASRPQDRQFILSSKKLLLSDSGFYLCAWSVFMGQGHEQYFGPGTRLTVT.

Written as DNA, the CDR3 is TGTGCCAGCAGTCCCGGGACAGGGAGCTCCTACGAGCAGTACTTC. This codes for CASSPGTGSSYEQYF. The genes are TRBV6-5 and TRBJ2-7, with TRBD1 matching 9 bases. The CDR3 has 15 amino acids. V gave up 5 bases and J gave up 0 bases; unmatched junction bases: 5. Germline V gives CDR1 MNHEY, CDR2 SVGAGI.

This clone was detected once. Its ends do not fully match the called genes, so a read error is possible. This rearrangement joins TRBV19 to TRBJ2-6; possibly TRBD1 for D (5 bases). The CDR3 runs to 18 residues. Germline-derived CDR1 and CDR2 are LNHDA and SQIVND (reference sequence). CDR3 bases: TGTGCCAGTAGCATAGATCTGGGCCAGGGCTCTGGGGCCAACGTCCTGACTTTC. Translated: CASSIDLGQGSGANVLTF.

The rearrangement joins TRBV7-9 to TRBJ1-2; the D gene is possibly TRBD1 (6 bases). The ends were cut back, 3 bases at V and 8 bases at J, with 19 bases in the middle. This CDR3 has 15 residues. Per germline, CDR1 SEHNR and CDR2 FQNEAQ (reference sequence). CDR3 sequence (DNA): TGTGCCAGCAGCTTTGGCCTTGGGGGCCGCGAGGGCTACACCTTC. Its translation: CASSFGLGGREGYTF.

The rearrangement uses TRBV18 and TRBJ1-5; 9 bases fit TRBD1. This CDR3 is built from 14 residues. V was pared by 2 bases and J by 4 bases, with 0 bases of the junction left unmatched. Germline V gene sequence: CDR1 KGHSH, CDR2 LQKENI. The CDR3 sequence: CASSPGTGNQPQHF. CDR3 DNA: TGTGCCAGCTCACCAGGGACAGGGAATCAGCCCCAGCATTTT.

The rearrangement uses TRBV2 and TRBJ2-1; no clear D gene. This CDR3 is built from 14 residues. Germline V gene sequence: CDR1 SNHLY, CDR2 FYNNEI. Trimming removed 5 bases from V and 0 bases from J, with 8 bases in between. Written as DNA, the CDR3 is TGTGCCAGCAGTCTAAGTAGCTCCTACAATGAGCAGTTCTTC. Encoded protein: CASSLSSSYNEQFF.

The gene calls are TRBV4-2 and TRBJ2-7; D is ambiguous. There are 13 residues in the CDR3. The germline V and J ends were trimmed by 0 bases and 6 bases, with 9 bases remaining between them. Germline assignment: CDR1 LGHNA and CDR2 YNFKEQ. CDR3 DNA sequence: TGTGCCAGCAGCCAAGAATCAATTTCCGAGCAGTACTTC. This codes for CASSQESISEQYF.

The V gene is TRBV4-1, the J gene TRBJ2-6; TRBD1 matches 11 bases. V shed 4 bases and J 2 bases; nucleotides not matched to a gene: 7. Germline V lookup: CDR1 MGHRA, CDR2 YSYEKL. The CDR3 covers 18 residues. CDR3 bases: TGCGCCAGCAGCCGGAAAGGACAGGGGGCTGCTGGGGCCAACGTCCTGACTTTC. Its translation: CASSRKGQGAAGANVLTF.

V is TRBV21-1 and J is TRBJ2-5; the table calls TRBD2, which could not be checked here. TRBV21-1 constitutes a pseudogene. The CDR3 totals 17 residues. The CDR3 bases are TGTGCCAGCAGCAAAGCACTAGCGGCCTCATCTGCGGAGACCCAGTACTTC. This gives the protein CASSKALAASSAETQYF.

V and J are TRBV28 and TRBJ2-1, with 12 positions matching TRBD2. Germline loops: CDR1 MDHEN, CDR2 SYDVKM. CDR3 length equals 15 residues. The V gene end was trimmed by 6 bases and the J gene end by 6 bases; junction bases not matched to a gene: 6. This CDR3 is CASSRTSGISNEQFF. Here the CDR3 DNA reads TGTGCCAGCAGCCGGACTAGCGGGATTAGCAATGAGCAGTTCTTC.

This clone was detected a few times. Additional DNA sequences in this sample encode the identical CDR3. The V and J genes are TRBV6-6 and TRBJ2-1; 7 nucleotides match TRBD1. The junction had 0 bases not matched to a gene; V was cut back by 0 bases and J by 7 bases. Germline CDR1 and CDR2: MNHNY and SVGAGI (reference sequence). The CDR3 is 13 residues long. Written as DNA, the CDR3 is TGTGCCAGCAGTTACTCCAGGGGGAATGAGCAGTTCTTC. This sequence encodes CASSYSRGNEQFF.

V and J are TRBV6-5 and TRBJ1-1; D remains unclear. The germline V and J ends were trimmed by 7 bases and 5 bases, with 17 bases remaining between them. Germline V gene data show CDR1 as MNHEY and CDR2 as SVGAGI. There are 14 residues in the CDR3. CDR3 region: CASTKRARSTEAFF. The CDR3 nucleotides read TGTGCCAGCACGAAAAGGGCCCGCTCTACTGAAGCTTTCTTT.

J is TRBJ2-1 and V is TRBV7-2; tentative D call: TRBD2 (5 bases). CDR1 is SGHTA, CDR2 FQGNSA, per germline. Trimming left V 3 bases short and J 15 bases short, with 15 bases between. CDR3 length equals 12 residues. The CDR3 DNA sequence: TGTGCCAGCAGCTTGGACTGGGGAAAGCGGTTCTTC. Translated: CASSLDWGKRFF.